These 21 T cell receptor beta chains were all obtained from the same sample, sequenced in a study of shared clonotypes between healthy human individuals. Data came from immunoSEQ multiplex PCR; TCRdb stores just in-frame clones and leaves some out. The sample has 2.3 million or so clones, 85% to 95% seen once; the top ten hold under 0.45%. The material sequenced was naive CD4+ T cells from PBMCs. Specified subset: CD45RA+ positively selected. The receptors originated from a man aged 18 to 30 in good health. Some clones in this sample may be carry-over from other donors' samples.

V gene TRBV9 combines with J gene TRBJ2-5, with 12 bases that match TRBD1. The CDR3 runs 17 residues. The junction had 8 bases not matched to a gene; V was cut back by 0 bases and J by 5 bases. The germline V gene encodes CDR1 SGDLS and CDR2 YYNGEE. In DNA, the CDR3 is TGTGCCAGCAGCGTAGATGGGACAGGGGGCGCCTGGGAGACCCAGTACTTC. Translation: CASSVDGTGGAWETQYF.

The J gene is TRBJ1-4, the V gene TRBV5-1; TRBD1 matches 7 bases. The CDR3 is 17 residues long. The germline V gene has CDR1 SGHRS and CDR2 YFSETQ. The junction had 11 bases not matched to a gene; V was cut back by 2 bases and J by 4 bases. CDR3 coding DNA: TGCGCCAGCAGCTTATTAACAGGGGACGGAGGTAATGAAAAACTGTTTTTT. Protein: CASSLLTGDGGNEKLFF.

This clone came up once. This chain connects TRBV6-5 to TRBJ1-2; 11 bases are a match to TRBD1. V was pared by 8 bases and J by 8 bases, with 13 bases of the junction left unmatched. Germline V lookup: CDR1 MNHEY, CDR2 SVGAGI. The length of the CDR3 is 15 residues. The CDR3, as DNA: TGTGCCAGCCTACCGCCGGGACAGGGGGATGGGGGCTACACCTTC. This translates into CASLPPGQGDGGYTF.

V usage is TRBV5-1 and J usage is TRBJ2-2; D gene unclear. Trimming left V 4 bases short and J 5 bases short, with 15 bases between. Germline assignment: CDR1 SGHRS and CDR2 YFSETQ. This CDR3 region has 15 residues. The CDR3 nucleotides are TGCGCCAGCAGCATAAGTCTAGTCGAAACCGGGGAGCTGTTTTTT. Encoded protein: CASSISLVETGELFF.

The CDR3 DNA is TGTGCCAGCAGCCAGGGTCTAGCGGACGCGTCCTACGAGCAGTACTTC. Its protein is CASSQGLADASYEQYF. V and J are TRBV4-2 and TRBJ2-7, with 7 bases aligning to TRBD2. V lost 3 bases, J lost 1 base, and 9 bases stayed unmatched. The CDR3 runs to 16 residues. Germline CDR1 LGHNA, CDR2 YNFKEQ.

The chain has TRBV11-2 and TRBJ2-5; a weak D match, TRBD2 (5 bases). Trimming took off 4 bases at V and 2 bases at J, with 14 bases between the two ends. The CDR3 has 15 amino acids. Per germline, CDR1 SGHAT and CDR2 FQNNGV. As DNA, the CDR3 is TGTGCCAGCAGCTACCCGCGGGTTGGACAAGAGACCCAGTACTTC. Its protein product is CASSYPRVGQETQYF.

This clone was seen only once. In nucleotides, the CDR3 is TGTGCCAGCAGTCCTTCGGGTGATACTGAAGCTTTCTTT. It translates to CASSPSGDTEAFF. The chain couples TRBV7-3 to TRBJ1-1; D remains ambiguous. V dropped 6 bases and J dropped 5 bases, with 13 bases sitting between them. This CDR3 contains 13 residues. Germline V gene data show CDR1 as SGHTA and CDR2 as FQGTGA. Full variable domain (rest looked up from reference TRBV7-3 and TRBJ1-1): GAGVSQTPSNKVTEKGKYVELRCDPISGHTALYWYRQSLGQGPEFLIYFQGTGAADDSGLPNDRFFAVRPEGSVSTLKIQRTERGDSAVYLCASSPSGDTEAFFGQGTRLTVV.

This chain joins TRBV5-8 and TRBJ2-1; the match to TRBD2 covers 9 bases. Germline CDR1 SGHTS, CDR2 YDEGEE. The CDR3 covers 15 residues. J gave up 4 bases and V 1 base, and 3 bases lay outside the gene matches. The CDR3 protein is CASSLSSGRYNEQFF. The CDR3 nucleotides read TGTGCCAGCAGCTTGTCCAGCGGGAGGTACAATGAGCAGTTCTTC. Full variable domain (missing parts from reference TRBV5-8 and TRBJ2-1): EAGVTQSPTHLIKTRGQQATLRCSPISGHTSVYWYQQALGLGLQFLLWYDEGEERNRGNFPPRFSGRQFPNYSSELNVNALELEDSALYLCASSLSSGRYNEQFFGPGTRLTVL.

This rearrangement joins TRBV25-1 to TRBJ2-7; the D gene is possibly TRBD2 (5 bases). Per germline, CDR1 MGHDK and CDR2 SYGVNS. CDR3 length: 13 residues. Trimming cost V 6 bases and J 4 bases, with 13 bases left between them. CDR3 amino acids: CASRLYSGYEQYF. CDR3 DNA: TGTGCCAGCAGACTATACAGCGGATACGAGCAGTACTTC.

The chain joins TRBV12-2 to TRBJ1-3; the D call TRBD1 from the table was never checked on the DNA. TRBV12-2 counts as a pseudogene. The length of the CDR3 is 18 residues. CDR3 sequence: CASRLEGQENFRGNTIYF. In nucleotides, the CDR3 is TGTGCAAGTCGCTTAGAGGGACAGGAAAACTTTCGGGGAAACACCATATATTTT.

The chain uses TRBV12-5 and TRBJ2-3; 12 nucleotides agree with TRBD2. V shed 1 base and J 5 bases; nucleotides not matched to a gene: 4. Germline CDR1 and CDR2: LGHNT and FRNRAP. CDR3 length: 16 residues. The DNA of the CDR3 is TGTGCTAGTGGTTTGGGACTAGCGGGAGCTGTAGATACGCAGTATTTT. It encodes CASGLGLAGAVDTQYF.

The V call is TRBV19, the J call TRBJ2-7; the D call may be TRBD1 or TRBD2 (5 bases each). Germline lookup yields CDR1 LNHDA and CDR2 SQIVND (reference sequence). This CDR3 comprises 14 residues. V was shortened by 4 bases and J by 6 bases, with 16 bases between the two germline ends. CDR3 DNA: TGTGCCAGTAGTACAACCGGGACGGGTATCGAGCAGTACTTC. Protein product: CASSTTGTGIEQYF. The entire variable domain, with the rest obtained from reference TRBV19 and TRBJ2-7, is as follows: DGGITQSPKYLFRKEGQNVTLSCEQNLNHDAMYWYRQDPGQGLRLIYYSQIVNDFQKGDIAEGYSVSREKKESFPLTVTSAQKNPTAFYLCASSTTGTGIEQYFGPGTRLTVT.

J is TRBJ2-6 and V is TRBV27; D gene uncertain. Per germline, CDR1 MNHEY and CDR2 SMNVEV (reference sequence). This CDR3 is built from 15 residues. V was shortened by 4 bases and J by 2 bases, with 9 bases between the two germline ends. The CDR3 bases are TGTGCCAGCAGTTCTTGGAGCCCTGGGGCCAACGTCCTGACTTTC. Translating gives CASSSWSPGANVLTF.

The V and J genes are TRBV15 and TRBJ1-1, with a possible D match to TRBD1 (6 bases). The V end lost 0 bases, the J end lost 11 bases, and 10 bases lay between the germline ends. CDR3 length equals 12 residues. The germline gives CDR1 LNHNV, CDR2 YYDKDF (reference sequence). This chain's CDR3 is CATSRDRGLAFF. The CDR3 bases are TGTGCCACCAGCAGAGACAGGGGATTGGCTTTCTTT.

The CDR3 is CASSLDRPSPLYF. CDR3 nucleotide sequence: TGTGCCAGCAGCTTAGATCGGCCTAGTCCCCTATACTTC. This rearrangement joins TRBV11-2 to TRBJ2-5; D call uncertain. The germline V gene has CDR1 SGHAT and CDR2 FQNNGV. The CDR3 covers 13 residues. The ends were cut back, 0 bases at V and 14 bases at J, with 16 bases in the middle.

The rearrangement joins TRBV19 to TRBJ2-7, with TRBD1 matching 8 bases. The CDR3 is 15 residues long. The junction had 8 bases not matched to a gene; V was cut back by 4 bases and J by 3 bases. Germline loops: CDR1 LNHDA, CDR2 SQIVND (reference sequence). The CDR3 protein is CASSKGTGQGYEQYF. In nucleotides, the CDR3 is TGTGCCAGTAGTAAGGGGACAGGACAGGGCTACGAGCAGTACTTC.

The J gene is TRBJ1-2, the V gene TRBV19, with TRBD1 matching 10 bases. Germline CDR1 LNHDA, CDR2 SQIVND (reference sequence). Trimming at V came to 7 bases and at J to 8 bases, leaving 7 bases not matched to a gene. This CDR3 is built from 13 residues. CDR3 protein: CASTSGTGAGYTF. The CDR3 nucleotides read TGTGCCAGTACCTCTGGGACAGGGGCGGGCTACACCTTC.

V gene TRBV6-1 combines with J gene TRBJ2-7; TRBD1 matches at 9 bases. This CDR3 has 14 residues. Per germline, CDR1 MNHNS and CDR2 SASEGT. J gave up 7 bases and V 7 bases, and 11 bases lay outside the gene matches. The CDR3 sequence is CASTNTGGPPEQYF. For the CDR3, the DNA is TGTGCCAGCACTAACACAGGGGGCCCTCCGGAGCAGTACTTC.

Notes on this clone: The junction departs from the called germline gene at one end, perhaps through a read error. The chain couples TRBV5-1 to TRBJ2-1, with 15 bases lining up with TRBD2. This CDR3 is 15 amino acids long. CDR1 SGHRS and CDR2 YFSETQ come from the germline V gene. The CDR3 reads CASSLGRTSGRAELF. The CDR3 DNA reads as TGCGCCAGCAGCTTGGGTAGGACTAGCGGGAGGGCCGAGCTCTTC.

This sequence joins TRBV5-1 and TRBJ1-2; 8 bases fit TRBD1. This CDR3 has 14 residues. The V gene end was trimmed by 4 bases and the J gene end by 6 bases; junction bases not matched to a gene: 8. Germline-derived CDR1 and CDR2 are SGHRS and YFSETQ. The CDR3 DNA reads TGCGCCAGCAGCCCCACTTCGGACAGGGATGGCTACACCTTC. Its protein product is CASSPTSDRDGYTF.

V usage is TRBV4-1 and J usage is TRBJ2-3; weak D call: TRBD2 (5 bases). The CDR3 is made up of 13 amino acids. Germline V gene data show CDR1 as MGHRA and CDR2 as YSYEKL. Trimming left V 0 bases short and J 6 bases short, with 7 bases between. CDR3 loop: CASSQEREDTQYF. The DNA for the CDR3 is TGCGCCAGCAGCCAAGAGAGGGAGGATACGCAGTATTTT.